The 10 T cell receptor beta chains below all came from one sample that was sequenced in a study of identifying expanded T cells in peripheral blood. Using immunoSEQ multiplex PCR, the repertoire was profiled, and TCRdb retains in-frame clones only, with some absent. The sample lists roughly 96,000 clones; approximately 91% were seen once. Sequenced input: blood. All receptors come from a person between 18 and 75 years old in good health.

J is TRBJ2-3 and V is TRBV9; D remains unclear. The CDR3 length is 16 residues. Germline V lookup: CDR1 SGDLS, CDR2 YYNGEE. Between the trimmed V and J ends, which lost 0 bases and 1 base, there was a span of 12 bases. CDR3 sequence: CASSVAGRTGTDTQYF. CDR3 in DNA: TGTGCCAGCAGCGTAGCTGGCAGAACTGGCACAGATACGCAGTATTTT.

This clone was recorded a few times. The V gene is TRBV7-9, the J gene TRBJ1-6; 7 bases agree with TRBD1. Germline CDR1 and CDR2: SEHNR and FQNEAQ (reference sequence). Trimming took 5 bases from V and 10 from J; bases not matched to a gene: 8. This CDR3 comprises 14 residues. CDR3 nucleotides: TGTGCCAGCAGCCAGAGACAGGGAGGATCACCCCTCCACTTT. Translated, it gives CASSQRQGGSPLHF.

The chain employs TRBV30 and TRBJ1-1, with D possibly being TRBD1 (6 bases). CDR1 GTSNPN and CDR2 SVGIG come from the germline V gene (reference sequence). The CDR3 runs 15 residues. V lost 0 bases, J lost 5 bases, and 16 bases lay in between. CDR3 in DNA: TGTGCCTGGAGTGTACGGGTGGGGGCAGGGACTGAAGCTTTCTTT. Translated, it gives CAWSVRVGAGTEAFF. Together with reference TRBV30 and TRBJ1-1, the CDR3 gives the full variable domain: SQTIHQWPATLVQPVGSPLSLECTVEGTSNPNLYWYRQAAGRGLQLLFYSVGIGQISSEVPQNLSASRPQDRQFILSSKKLLLSDSGFYLCAWSVRVGAGTEAFFGQGTRLTVV.

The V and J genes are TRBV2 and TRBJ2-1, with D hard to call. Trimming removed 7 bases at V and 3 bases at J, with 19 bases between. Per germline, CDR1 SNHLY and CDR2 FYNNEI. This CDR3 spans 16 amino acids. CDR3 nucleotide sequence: TGTGCCAGCACCCCCTCGTGGGGTAGCCGCTACAATGAGCAGTTCTTC. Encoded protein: CASTPSWGSRYNEQFF.

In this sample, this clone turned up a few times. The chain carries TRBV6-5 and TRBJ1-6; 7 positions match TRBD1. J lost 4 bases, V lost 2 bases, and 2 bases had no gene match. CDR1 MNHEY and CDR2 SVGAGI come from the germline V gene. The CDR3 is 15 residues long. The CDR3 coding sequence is TGTGCCAGCAGTTACGGGACAGCTTATAATTCACCCCTCCACTTT. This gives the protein CASSYGTAYNSPLHF.

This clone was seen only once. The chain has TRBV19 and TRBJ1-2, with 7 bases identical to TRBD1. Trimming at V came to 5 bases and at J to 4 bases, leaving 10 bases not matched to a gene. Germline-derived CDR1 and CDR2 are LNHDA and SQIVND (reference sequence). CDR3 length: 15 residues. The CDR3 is CASSPGTASLYGYTF. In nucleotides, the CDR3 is TGTGCCAGTAGTCCCGGGACAGCAAGTCTCTATGGCTACACCTTC.

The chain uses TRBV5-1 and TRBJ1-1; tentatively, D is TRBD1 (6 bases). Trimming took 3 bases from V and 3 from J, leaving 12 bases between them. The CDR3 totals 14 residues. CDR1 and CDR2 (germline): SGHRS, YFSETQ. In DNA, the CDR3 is TGCGCCAGCAGCTCAGGGGTTCGGTACACTGAAGCTTTCTTT. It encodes CASSSGVRYTEAFF.

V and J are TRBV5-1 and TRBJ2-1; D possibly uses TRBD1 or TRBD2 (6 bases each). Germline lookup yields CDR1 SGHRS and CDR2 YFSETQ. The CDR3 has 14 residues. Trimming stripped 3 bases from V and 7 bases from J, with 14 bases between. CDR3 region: CASSSGAPRNEQFF. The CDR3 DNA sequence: TGCGCCAGCAGCTCGGGGGCCCCTCGGAATGAGCAGTTCTTC.

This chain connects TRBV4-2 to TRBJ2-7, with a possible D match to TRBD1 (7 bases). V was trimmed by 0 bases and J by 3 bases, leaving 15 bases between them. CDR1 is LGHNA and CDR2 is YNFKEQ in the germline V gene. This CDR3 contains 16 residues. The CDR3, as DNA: TGTGCCAGCAGCCAAGAACTGGGGGGACAGAGCTACGAGCAGTACTTC. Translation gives CASSQELGGQSYEQYF.

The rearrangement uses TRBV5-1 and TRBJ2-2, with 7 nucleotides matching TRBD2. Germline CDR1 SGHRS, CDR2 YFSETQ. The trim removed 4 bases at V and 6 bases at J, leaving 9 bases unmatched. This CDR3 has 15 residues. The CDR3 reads CASSPGLVGPGELFF. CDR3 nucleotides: TGCGCCAGCAGCCCCGGACTAGTTGGACCCGGGGAGCTGTTTTTT.